Each of the 4 T cell receptor beta chains below was sequenced from the same sample in a study of CD8+ T cells in alopecia areata. Described treatment: oral pan-JAK inhibitor, 5-10 mg twice daily. RNA was extracted and reverse transcribed into cDNA as the sequencing template. Data came from immunoSEQ multiplex PCR; TCRdb stores just in-frame clones and leaves some out. The sample holds about 210,000 clones, approximately 57% seen once. Sequencing was performed on CD4+ T cells sorted from blood, taken at week 4, from a patient treated with tofacitinib. The receptors come from a human donor with alopecia areata.

J is TRBJ2-7 and V is TRBV2, with 13 positions matching TRBD2. Trimming took 7 bases from V and 1 from J; bases not matched to a gene: 4. Germline V gene lookup returns CDR1 SNHLY and CDR2 FYNNEI. This CDR3 has 15 residues. The DNA of the CDR3 is TGTGCCAGCACCGGACTAGCGGGGGTTTCCTACGAGCAGTACTTC. Translation gives CASTGLAGVSYEQYF.

This clone was seen once. This chain uses TRBV14 with TRBJ1-6; D is ambiguous. The CDR3 has 14 amino acids. Trimming removed 1 base at V and 10 bases at J, with 11 bases between. Germline V gene sequence: CDR1 SGHDN, CDR2 FVKESK. CDR3 in amino acids: CASSQGVGRSPLHF. The CDR3, as DNA: TGTGCCAGCAGCCAAGGGGTTGGGAGATCACCCCTCCACTTT.

This clone was seen at least ten times. J is TRBJ2-1 and V is TRBV20-1; TRBD2 matches at 8 bases. This CDR3 has 11 amino acids. Germline V CDR1 and CDR2: DFQATT, SNEGSKA (reference sequence). Germline trimming cut 1 base from V and 12 bases from J; bases unmatched to any gene: 2. The CDR3 is CSARGLALQFF. Here the CDR3 DNA reads TGCAGTGCTAGAGGACTAGCGTTGCAGTTCTTC.

In its sample, this clone was seen a few times. The chain has TRBV14 and TRBJ2-3, with TRBD1 as a possible D gene (5 bases). V was shortened by 4 bases and J by 7 bases, with 9 bases between the two germline ends. The CDR3 loop spans 12 amino acids. Germline V gene lookup returns CDR1 SGHDN and CDR2 FVKESK. The CDR3 region has the DNA TGTGCCAGCAGCCGTGACAGCTATACGCAGTATTTT. It encodes CASSRDSYTQYF.